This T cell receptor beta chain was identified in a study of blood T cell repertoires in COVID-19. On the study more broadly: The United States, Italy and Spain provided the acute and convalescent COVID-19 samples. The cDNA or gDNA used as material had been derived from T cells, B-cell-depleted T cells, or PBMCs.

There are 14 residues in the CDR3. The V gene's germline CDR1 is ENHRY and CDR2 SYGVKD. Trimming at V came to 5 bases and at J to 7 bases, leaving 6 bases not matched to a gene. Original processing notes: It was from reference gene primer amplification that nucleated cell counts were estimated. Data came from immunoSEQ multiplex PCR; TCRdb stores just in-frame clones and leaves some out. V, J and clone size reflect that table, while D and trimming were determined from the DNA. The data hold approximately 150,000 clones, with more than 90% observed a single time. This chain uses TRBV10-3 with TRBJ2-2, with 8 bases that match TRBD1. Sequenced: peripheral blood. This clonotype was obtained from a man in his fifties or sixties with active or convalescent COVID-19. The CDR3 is CAISPGQVVGELFF. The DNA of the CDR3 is TGTGCCATCAGTCCGGGACAGGTCGTCGGGGAGCTGTTTTTT.